The 23 T cell receptor beta chains below were found in one sample sequenced in a study of PD-1 blockade in classical Hodgkin lymphoma. The time point: cycle 4 day 1 (C4D1), after 6 weeks of nivolumab. Each patient's relapse followed autologous stem cell transplantation, and brentuximab vedotin exposure varied. CD8+ T cells were isolated from thawed PBMCs by magnetic negative selection. The protocol was immunoSEQ multiplex PCR, while the TCRdb copy is restricted to in-frame clones and leaves out a portion. The table shows approximately 11,000 clones, with 70% to 90% occurring only once. The sample in question was CD8+ T cells from blood, obtained before the fourth cycle of nivolumab. The receptors originated from a human donor with classical Hodgkin lymphoma. The donor label of this sample is uncertain.

The V gene is TRBV4-3, the J gene TRBJ2-3, with D possibly TRBD2 on 6 matching bases. Germline V gene data show CDR1 as LGHNA and CDR2 as YSLEER. The length of the CDR3 is 17 residues. Trimming pared 0 bases from V and 0 bases from J, leaving 13 bases between. The CDR3 region has the DNA TGCGCCAGCAGCCAAGAGGTAGGGACTTTCAGCACAGATACGCAGTATTTT. Protein sequence: CASSQEVGTFSTDTQYF.

The CDR3 DNA sequence: TGTGCCAGCAGCCAGGTTATGAACACTGAAGCTTTCTTT. Amino acid sequence: CASSQVMNTEAFF. The chain recombines TRBV13 with TRBJ1-1; D ambiguous. The CDR3 extends over 13 amino acids. Germline V gene data show CDR1 as PRHDT and CDR2 as FYEKMQ (reference sequence). Trimming pared 5 bases from V and 0 bases from J, leaving 7 bases between.

This chain uses TRBV4-3 with TRBJ2-1; 9 bases are a match to TRBD2. V shed 0 bases, J shed 6 bases, and the junction held 6 bases outside the gene matches. This CDR3 has 16 residues. Germline CDR1 reads LGHNA; CDR2 reads YSLEER. The CDR3 here is CASSQDQGTSSNEQFF. The CDR3 DNA reads as TGCGCCAGCAGCCAAGATCAGGGGACTAGCAGCAATGAGCAGTTCTTC.

This chain links TRBV18 with TRBJ1-1, with D unclear. Germline CDR1 reads KGHSH; CDR2 reads LQKENI. V lost 2 bases, J lost 4 bases, and 14 bases lay in between. The CDR3 is 15 amino acids. The CDR3 region has the DNA TGTGCCAGCTCACCATCTCCAGGCAAGGTCACTGAAGCTTTCTTT. Translation: CASSPSPGKVTEAFF.

V is TRBV7-2 and J is TRBJ2-1, with 10 bases identical to TRBD1. CDR1 and CDR2 (germline): SGHTA, FQGNSA. CDR3 length: 14 amino acids. Unmatched junction bases numbered 4, after V lost 2 bases and J lost 9 bases. The CDR3 is CASSLTGTGVEQFF. In nucleotides, the CDR3 is TGTGCCAGCAGCTTAACCGGGACAGGGGTTGAGCAGTTCTTC.

The chain joins TRBV18 to TRBJ2-1; 7 bases are a match to TRBD2. The CDR3 covers 17 residues. V gave up 5 bases and J gave up 10 bases; unmatched junction bases: 20. Germline CDR1 and CDR2: KGHSH and LQKENI. CDR3 DNA sequence: TGTGCCAGCTCATTTACCGGTCGAGCGGGAACCCATATGGAGCAGTTCTTC. Amino acids: CASSFTGRAGTHMEQFF.

V is TRBV29-1 and J is TRBJ1-5; 10 bases map to TRBD1. CDR1 and CDR2 (germline): SQVTM, ANQGSEA. The CDR3 contains 15 residues. V trimming: 6 bases; J trimming: 4 bases; junction bases outside the gene matches: 9. The CDR3 DNA reads as TGCAGCGTGGCCGGGACAGGGGATAGAAATCAGCCCCAGCATTTT. Amino acids: CSVAGTGDRNQPQHF.

In DNA form, the CDR3 reads TGCGCCAGCAGTCAATCAGGGAGGGGAGGCTACGAGCAGTACTTC. It yields the protein CASSQSGRGGYEQYF. The gene calls are TRBV23-1 and TRBJ2-7; 7 nucleotides agree with TRBD2. TRBV23-1 is assigned to the ORF class and has an uncertain function. This CDR3 region has 15 residues. Trimming at V came to 0 bases and at J to 3 bases, leaving 5 bases not matched to a gene.

This sequence joins TRBV28 and TRBJ2-7; no definite D call. Germline-derived CDR1 and CDR2 are MDHEN and SYDVKM. V lost 2 bases and J 3 bases, leaving 11 bases between the germline ends. This CDR3 is built from 14 residues. CDR3 in DNA: TGTGCCAGCAGTTTAGGGCAGATGATCTACGAGCAGTACTTC. Its translation is CASSLGQMIYEQYF.

This rearrangement joins TRBV5-4 to TRBJ2-1; 10 nucleotides align to TRBD2. V shed 6 bases and J 4 bases; nucleotides not matched to a gene: 7. CDR3 length equals 15 residues. CDR1 SGHNT and CDR2 YYREEE come from the germline V gene (reference sequence). CDR3 loop: CASTPASGSYNEQFF. In DNA form, the CDR3 reads TGTGCCAGCACCCCAGCTAGCGGGAGTTACAATGAGCAGTTCTTC.

The chain joins TRBV7-9 to TRBJ2-5; 8 bases align to TRBD2. The CDR3 is made up of 17 amino acids. The germline V gene encodes CDR1 SEHNR and CDR2 FQNEAQ (reference sequence). With V trimmed by 1 base and J by 0 bases, 7 bases remained unmatched. The CDR3 region is CASSLGTSGPYQETQYF. CDR3 nucleotides: TGTGCCAGCAGCTTAGGTACTAGCGGCCCATACCAAGAGACCCAGTACTTC.

The rearrangement joins TRBV6-5 to TRBJ2-7; the D is unclear. The germline V and J ends were trimmed by 6 bases and 7 bases, with 13 bases remaining between them. CDR3 length: 12 residues. Looked up from germline, CDR1 is MNHEY and CDR2 is SVGAGI. CDR3 in amino acids: CASSLPGREQYF. In nucleotides, the CDR3 is TGTGCCAGCAGCCTGCCGGGCCGGGAGCAGTACTTC.

This clone is deemed medium-sized. The V gene is TRBV27, the J gene TRBJ2-7, with D possibly being TRBD1 (6 bases). This CDR3 has 14 amino acids. The V end lost 10 bases, the J end lost 2 bases, and 18 bases lay between the germline ends. Germline CDR1 is MNHEY and CDR2 is SMNVEV (reference sequence). For the CDR3, the DNA is TGTGCCACCTCTGGACAGACCCATGCCTACGAGCAGTACTTC. It translates to CATSGQTHAYEQYF.

CDR3 sequence: CASSLDGSFYGYTF. In DNA form, the CDR3 reads TGTGCCAGCAGCTTAGACGGGTCCTTCTATGGCTACACCTTC. This chain links TRBV7-2 with TRBJ1-2, with D uncertain. CDR3 length: 14 amino acids. V was cut by 1 base and J by 4 bases, with 10 bases left in between. Germline V lookup: CDR1 SGHTA, CDR2 FQGNSA.

This chain uses TRBV30 with TRBJ2-7; 7 bases fit TRBD2. Germline trimming cut 3 bases from V and 5 bases from J; bases unmatched to any gene: 4. The CDR3 extends over 12 amino acids. The germline V gene encodes CDR1 GTSNPN and CDR2 SVGIG (reference sequence). The CDR3 sequence: CAWSPAGDEQYF. The CDR3 DNA is TGTGCCTGGAGCCCCGCGGGAGACGAGCAGTACTTC.

This rearrangement joins TRBV6-4 to TRBJ2-5, with unresolved D. CDR1 and CDR2 (germline): MRHNA, SNTAGT. The CDR3 loop spans 14 amino acids. Trimming took 4 bases from V and 5 from J, leaving 14 bases between them. The chain's CDR3 is CASSARALGETQYF. The CDR3, as DNA: TGTGCCAGCAGTGCCCGGGCTTTGGGGGAGACCCAGTACTTC.

The chain is built from TRBV6-1 and TRBJ1-5; D is unclear. V dropped 5 bases and J dropped 4 bases, with 12 bases sitting between them. The CDR3 loop spans 14 amino acids. Per germline, CDR1 MNHNS and CDR2 SASEGT. This chain's CDR3 is CASSSSGDNQPQHF. The CDR3 nucleotides read TGTGCCAGCAGTTCTTCCGGCGATAATCAGCCCCAGCATTTT.

The chain couples TRBV19 to TRBJ2-7, with TRBD2 identical over 11 bases. The CDR3 is made up of 16 amino acids. From germline, CDR1 is LNHDA and CDR2 SQIVND (reference sequence). The ends lost 6 bases at V and 2 bases at J; junction bases unmatched: 9. The CDR3 here is CASSSTGTSGTYEQYF. CDR3 nucleotides: TGTGCCAGTAGCAGCACAGGGACTAGCGGAACCTACGAGCAGTACTTC. Combining the CDR3 with reference TRBV19 and TRBJ2-7 gives the whole variable domain DGGITQSPKYLFRKEGQNVTLSCEQNLNHDAMYWYRQDPGQGLRLIYYSQIVNDFQKGDIAEGYSVSREKKESFPLTVTSAQKNPTAFYLCASSSTGTSGTYEQYFGPGTRLTVT.

The chain combines TRBV29-1 with TRBJ2-1; 8 positions match TRBD2. Germline V CDR1 and CDR2: SQVTM, ANQGSEA. CDR3 length: 12 amino acids. After removal of 4 bases from V and 7 bases from J, the junction contained 3 bases not matched to a gene. The CDR3 sequence: CSVGERENEQFF. In DNA form, the CDR3 reads TGCAGCGTTGGTGAGCGGGAGAATGAGCAGTTCTTC.

This clone came up once. This chain connects TRBV19 to TRBJ1-2; perhaps TRBD1 as D (6 bases). Looked up from germline, CDR1 is LNHDA and CDR2 is SQIVND (reference sequence). Trimming removed 9 bases at V and 9 bases at J, with 23 bases between. The CDR3 sequence is 14 residues long. CDR3 amino acids: CARPERTALRSYTF. CDR3 sequence (DNA): TGTGCCAGACCGGAAAGGACAGCGCTTAGGAGCTACACCTTC.

This clone was observed a single time. The junction and the germline gene differ at one end; a read error may be behind it. V is TRBV7-7 and J is TRBJ2-4; a weak D match, TRBD2 (6 bases). Germline CDR1 is SSHAT and CDR2 is FNYEAQ (reference sequence). CDR3 length equals 20 residues. For the CDR3, the DNA is TGTGCTAGCAGCAAAAGGGTCAGGAGCTCCGAGCCGGGACTGAAAGACATTCAGTACTTC. Its protein product is CASSKRVRSSEPGLKDIQYF.

This clone was seen just once. The chain recombines TRBV5-1 with TRBJ1-1; possible D gene TRBD1, 6 bases. Germline CDR1 SGHRS, CDR2 YFSETQ. The V end lost 0 bases, the J end lost 5 bases, and 17 bases lay between the germline ends. The CDR3 is 16 residues long. For the CDR3, the DNA is TGCGCCAGCAGCTTGGTATCCAGGGGAGTAAAGACTGAAGCTTTCTTT. Its protein product is CASSLVSRGVKTEAFF.

The chain links TRBV14 to TRBJ2-1, with 8 bases lining up with TRBD2. The junction had 13 bases not matched to a gene; V was cut back by 3 bases and J by 9 bases. CDR3 length equals 16 residues. Germline CDR1 and CDR2: SGHDN and FVKESK. The CDR3 reads CASSQGGLAGSGEQFF. In DNA form, the CDR3 reads TGTGCCAGCAGCCAGGGCGGATTAGCGGGAAGTGGTGAGCAGTTCTTC.